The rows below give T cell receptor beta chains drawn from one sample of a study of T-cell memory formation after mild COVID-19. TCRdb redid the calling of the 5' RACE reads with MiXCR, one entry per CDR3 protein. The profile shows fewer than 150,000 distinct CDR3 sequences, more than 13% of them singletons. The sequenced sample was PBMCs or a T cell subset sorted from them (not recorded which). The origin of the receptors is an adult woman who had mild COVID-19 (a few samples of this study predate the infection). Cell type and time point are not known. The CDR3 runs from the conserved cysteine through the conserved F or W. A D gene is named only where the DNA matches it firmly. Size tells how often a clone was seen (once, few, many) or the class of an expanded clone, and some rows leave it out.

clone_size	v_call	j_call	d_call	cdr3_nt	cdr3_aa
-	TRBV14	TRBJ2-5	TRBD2	TGTGCCAGCAGCCAACCGGGACTAGGGTACCAAGAGACCCAGTACTTC	CASSQPGLGYQETQYF
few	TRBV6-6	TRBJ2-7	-	TGTGCCAGCAGTTACGAGGGGACCCCCTACGAGCAGTACTTC	CASSYEGTPYEQYF
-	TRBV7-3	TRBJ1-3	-	TGTGCCAGCAGCGTAAGATCGTGTTCAACCTTGCGGAACTCTGGAAACACCATATATTTT	CASSVRSCSTLRNSGNTIYF
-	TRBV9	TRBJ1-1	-	TGTGCCAGCAGCGTAGCAGGAGTGAACACTGAAGCTTTCTTT	CASSVAGVNTEAFF
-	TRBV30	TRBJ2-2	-	TGTGCCTGGAGTGTACGATTAGGGTGGGAGCTGTTTTTT	CAWSVRLGWELFF
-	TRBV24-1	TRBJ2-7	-	TGTGCCACCAGTGATCCCAGACAGAGAACCTACGAGCAGTACTTC	CATSDPRQRTYEQYF
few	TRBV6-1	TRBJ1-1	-	TGTGCCAGCAGTGAAGTCTACACTGAAGCTTTCTTT	CASSEVYTEAFF
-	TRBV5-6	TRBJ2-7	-	TGTGCCAGCAGCTTGGCCTTGGCGATCTACGAGCAGTACTTC	CASSLALAIYEQYF
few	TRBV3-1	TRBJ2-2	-	TGTGCCAGCAGCCAAGTTTATTCTGGGTGGGACAAGAACACCGGGGAGCTGTTTTTT	CASSQVYSGWDKNTGELFF
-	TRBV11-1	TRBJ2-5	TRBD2	TGTGCCAGCAGCTTGTGGGGGACTACTCAAGAGACCCAGTACTTC	CASSLWGTTQETQYF
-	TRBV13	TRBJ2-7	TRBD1	TGTGCCAGCAGCTACGGACAGGGGGCTTACGAGCAGTACTTC	CASSYGQGAYEQYF
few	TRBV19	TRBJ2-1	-	TGTGCCAGTAGTATAGAGGGTCCGGGCTACAATGAGCAGTTCTTC	CASSIEGPGYNEQFF
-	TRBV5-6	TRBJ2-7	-	TGTGCCAGCAGCTGGGTTCAGGACTACGAGCAGTACTTC	CASSWVQDYEQYF
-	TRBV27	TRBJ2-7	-	TGTGCCAGCAGCTCCCGAGGCGAGCAGTACTTC	CASSSRGEQYF
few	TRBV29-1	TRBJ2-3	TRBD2	TGCAGCGTGGGGGGGGGACTCCACGGCACAGATACGCAGTATTTT	CSVGGGLHGTDTQYF
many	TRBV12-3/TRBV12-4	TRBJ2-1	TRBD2	TGTGCCAGCAGCCTGGGAGGGGCTTTGGGTGAGCAGTTCTTC	CASSLGGALGEQFF
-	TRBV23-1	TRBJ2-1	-	TGCGCCAGCAGTCAATCGGGCGGCCCCCCTAACTCCTACAATGAGCAGTTCTTC	CASSQSGGPPNSYNEQFF
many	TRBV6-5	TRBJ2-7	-	TGTGCCAGCAGTTACTCGGCAGGGAGCTCCTACGAGCAGTACTTC	CASSYSAGSSYEQYF
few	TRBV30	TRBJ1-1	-	TGTGCCTGGCAAATGGACGGGAACACTGAAGCTTTCTTT	CAWQMDGNTEAFF
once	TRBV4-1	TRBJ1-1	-	TGCGCCAGCAGGCGCTCGACAGTTAACACTGAAGCTTTCTTT	CASRRSTVNTEAFF
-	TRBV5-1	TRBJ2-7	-	TGCGCCAGCAGCCCCTGGGCCTACTCCTACGAGCAGTACTTC	CASSPWAYSYEQYF
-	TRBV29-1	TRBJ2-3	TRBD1	TGCAGCGTTGCCCGGGGACAGGTTTTGAGCACAGATACGCAGTATTTT	CSVARGQVLSTDTQYF
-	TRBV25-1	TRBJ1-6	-	TGTGCCAGCAGTGAAGCCTTATCGGGAGTTTCACCCCTCCACTTT	CASSEALSGVSPLHF
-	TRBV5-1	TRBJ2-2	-	TGCGCCAGCAGCCCGAGGGGGGAGACCGGGACCGTTGAAAACACCGGGGAGCTGTTTTTT	CASSPRGETGTVENTGELFF
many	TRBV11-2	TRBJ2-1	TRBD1	TGTGCCAGCAGCCCAGCGACAGGGGTCTACAATGAGCAGTTCTTC	CASSPATGVYNEQFF
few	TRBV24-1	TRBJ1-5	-	TGTGCCACCAGTGATTTGTACAGCAATCAGCCCCAGCATTTT	CATSDLYSNQPQHF
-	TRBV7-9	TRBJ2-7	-	TGTGCCAGCAGCTTAGCAGGCGTACGACCCTCCTACGAGCAGTACTTC	CASSLAGVRPSYEQYF
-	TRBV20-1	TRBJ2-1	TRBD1	TGCAGTGCAAAGAGTTCGGGACAGGTTTACAATGAGCAGTTCTTC	CSAKSSGQVYNEQFF
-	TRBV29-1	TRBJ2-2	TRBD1	TGCAGCGTCCGGACAGGGGTGAACACCGGGGAGCTGTTTTTT	CSVRTGVNTGELFF
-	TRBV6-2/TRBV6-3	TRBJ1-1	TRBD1	TGTGCCAGCCAAGGGACAGCACTGAACACTGAAGCTTTCTTT	CASQGTALNTEAFF
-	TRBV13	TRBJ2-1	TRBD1	TGTGCCAGCAGCTTGAGGGACAGGGGGTTCTTC	CASSLRDRGFF
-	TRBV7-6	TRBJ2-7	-	TGTGCCAGCAGCCTTTGGACAGACAAATCCTACGAGCAGTACTTC	CASSLWTDKSYEQYF
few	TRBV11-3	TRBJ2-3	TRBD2	TGTGCCAGCAGCTTTCGGCGGGAGTACTCAGATACGCAGTATTTT	CASSFRREYSDTQYF
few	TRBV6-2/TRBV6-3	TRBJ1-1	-	TGTGCCAGCAGTAAGAGGGGGAACACTGAAGCTTTCTTT	CASSKRGNTEAFF
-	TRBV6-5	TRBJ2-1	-	TGTGCCAGCAGTTACAGAGGCGGGCAGTTCTTC	CASSYRGGQFF
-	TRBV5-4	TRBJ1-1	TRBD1	TGTGCCAGCAGCCAGGGGGCAGGGCCGAGATTCTTT	CASSQGAGPRFF
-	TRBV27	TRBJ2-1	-	TGTGCCAGCAGTTTAGTCGCAGGGCCCCCCTACAATGAGAAGTTCTTC	CASSLVAGPPYNEKFF
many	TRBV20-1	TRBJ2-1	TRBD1	TGCAGTGCCAGAAGGAGACAGGGGGCGATTGGTGAGCAGTTCTTC	CSARRRQGAIGEQFF
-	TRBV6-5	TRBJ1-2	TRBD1	TGTGCCAGCAGTTACGCTGTCCCGGACAGGGACTATGGCTACACCTTC	CASSYAVPDRDYGYTF
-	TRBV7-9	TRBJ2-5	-	TGTGCCAGCAGCCACCGGGGGGCCCAAGAGACCCAGTACTTC	CASSHRGAQETQYF
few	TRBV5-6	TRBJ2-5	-	TGTGCCAGCAGCTTACTCCCGGGGGAGACCCAGTACTTC	CASSLLPGETQYF
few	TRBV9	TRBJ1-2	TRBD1	TGTGCCAGCAGCGTAACCGGGACAGGGGGCAATGGCTACACCTTC	CASSVTGTGGNGYTF
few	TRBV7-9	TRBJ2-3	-	TGTGCCAGCAGCTACCCTGAAAAGAGTGAGGACGAACCTTCAGATACGCAGTATTTT	CASSYPEKSEDEPSDTQYF
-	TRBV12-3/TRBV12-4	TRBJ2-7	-	TGTGCCATCAGGGATTCCGCCTCCTACGAGCAGTACTTC	CAIRDSASYEQYF
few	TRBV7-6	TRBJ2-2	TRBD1	TGTGCCAGCAGCTTACAGGGGGCGCCCACCGGGGAGCTGTTTTTT	CASSLQGAPTGELFF
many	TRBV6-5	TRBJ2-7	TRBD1	TGTGCCAGCAGTCTTACAGGGGATGAGCAGTACTTC	CASSLTGDEQYF
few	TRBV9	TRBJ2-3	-	TGTGCCAGCAGCGTAGCTAACCTTGGACCCAGAAGCACAGATACGCAGTATTTT	CASSVANLGPRSTDTQYF
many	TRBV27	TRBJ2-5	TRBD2	TGTGCCACCAAAAAAGTGGCAGGACTAGAAGAGACCCAGTACTTC	CATKKVAGLEETQYF
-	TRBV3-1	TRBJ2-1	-	TGTGCCAGCAGCCAAGATGTGGTATCGACAGATAATGAGCAGTTCTTC	CASSQDVVSTDNEQFF
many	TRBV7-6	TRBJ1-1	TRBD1	TGTGCCAGCAGCTCCTTAGGACAGGGGGCGAACACTGAAGCTTTCTTT	CASSSLGQGANTEAFF
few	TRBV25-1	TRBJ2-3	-	TGTGCCAGCAGTGATTCGGTTTCAGATACGCAGTATTTT	CASSDSVSDTQYF
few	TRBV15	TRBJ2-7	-	TGTGCCACCAGCCTGGGGGGCAGCGACGAGCAGTACTTC	CATSLGGSDEQYF
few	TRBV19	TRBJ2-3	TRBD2	TGTGCCAGTAGTTCGACTAGCGGGAGAGATACGCAGTATTTT	CASSSTSGRDTQYF
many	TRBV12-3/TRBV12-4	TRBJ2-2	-	TGTGCCAGCAGTTTAGTAGGCGGATTGGGAACCGGGGAGCTGTTTTTT	CASSLVGGLGTGELFF
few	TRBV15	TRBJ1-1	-	TGTGCCACCAGCAGAGGACGGGATATGAACACTGAAGCTTTCTTT	CATSRGRDMNTEAFF
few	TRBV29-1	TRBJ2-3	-	TGCAGCGCCCGGGGTGGAGTTTCTAGCACAGATACGCAGTATTTT	CSARGGVSSTDTQYF
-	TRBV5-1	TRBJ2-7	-	TGCGCCAGCAGCTTGACCGGGGATGGGGACGAGCAGTACTTC	CASSLTGDGDEQYF
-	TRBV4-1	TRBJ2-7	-	TGCGCCAGCAGCCAAGAGGGGGTGGTCGAGAACTACGAGCAGTACTTC	CASSQEGVVENYEQYF
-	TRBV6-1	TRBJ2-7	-	TGTGCCAGCAGTGCAGGGATCCCCTACGAGCAGTACTTC	CASSAGIPYEQYF
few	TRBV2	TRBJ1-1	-	TGTGCCAGCAGTGTGGCCGTCGCGCCTGAAGCTTTCTTT	CASSVAVAPEAFF